This record concerns one T cell receptor (beta chain) sequence. Antigen unknown. The source of the sample is a study of cytomegalovirus exposure and HLA in healthy donors. Regarding the study as a whole: V- and J-gene trimming in TCR beta was tied to a missense DCLRE1C variant by an analysis performed later. Accurate prediction of HLA-A and HLA-B alleles (for most subjects) was reportedly achieved from TCR beta sequences. HLA alleles were associated with 18,000 or so TCR beta sequences in a later analysis at 0.05 false discovery rate.

It was healthy bone marrow donors who served as donors. It was with 60 Vbeta and 13 Jbeta primers that the PCR ran. Sequenced by immunoSEQ multiplex PCR; TCRdb stores in-frame clones only, minus some. The table has 160,000 or so clones, around 79% seen once. Per germline, CDR1 SNHLY and CDR2 FYNNEI. The CDR3 is made up of 14 amino acids. V was cut by 6 bases and J by 7 bases, with 16 bases left in between. The receptor was derived from a woman aged 40 to 50 in good health and CMV-seronegative. Source material: PBMCs. V usage is TRBV2 and J usage is TRBJ1-5; TRBD1 might be the D (6 bases). CDR3 region: CASRTQGEGQPQHF. The CDR3 DNA is TGTGCCAGCAGAACACAGGGAGAGGGACAGCCCCAGCATTTT.